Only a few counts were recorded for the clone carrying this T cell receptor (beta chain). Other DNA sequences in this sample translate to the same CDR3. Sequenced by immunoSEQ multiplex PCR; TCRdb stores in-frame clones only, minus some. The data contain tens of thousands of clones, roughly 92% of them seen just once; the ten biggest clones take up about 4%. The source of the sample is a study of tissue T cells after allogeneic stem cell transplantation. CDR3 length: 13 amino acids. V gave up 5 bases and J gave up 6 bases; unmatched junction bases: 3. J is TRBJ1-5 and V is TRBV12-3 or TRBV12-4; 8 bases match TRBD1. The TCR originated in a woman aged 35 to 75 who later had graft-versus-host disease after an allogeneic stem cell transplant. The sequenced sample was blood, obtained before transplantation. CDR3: CASSRTGGQPQHF. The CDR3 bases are TGTGCCAGCAGTCGTACAGGGGGTCAGCCCCAGCATTTT.